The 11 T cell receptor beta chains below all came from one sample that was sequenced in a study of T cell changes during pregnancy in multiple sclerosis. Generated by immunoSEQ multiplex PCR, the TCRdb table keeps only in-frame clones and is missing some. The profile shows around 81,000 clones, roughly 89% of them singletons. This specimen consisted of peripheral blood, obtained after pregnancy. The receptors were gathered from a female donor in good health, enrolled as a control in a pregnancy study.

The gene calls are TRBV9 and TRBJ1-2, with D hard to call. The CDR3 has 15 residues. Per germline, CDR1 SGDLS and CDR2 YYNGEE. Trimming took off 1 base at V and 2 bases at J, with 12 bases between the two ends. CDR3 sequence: CASSVLSDFNYGYTF. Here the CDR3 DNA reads TGTGCCAGCAGCGTATTGTCCGACTTCAACTATGGCTACACCTTC.

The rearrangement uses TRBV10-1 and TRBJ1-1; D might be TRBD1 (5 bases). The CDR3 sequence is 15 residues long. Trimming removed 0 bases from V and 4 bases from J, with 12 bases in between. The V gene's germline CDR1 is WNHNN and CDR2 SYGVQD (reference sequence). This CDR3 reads CASSESGGVSTEAFF. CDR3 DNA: TGCGCCAGCAGTGAGTCCGGGGGAGTAAGCACTGAAGCTTTCTTT.

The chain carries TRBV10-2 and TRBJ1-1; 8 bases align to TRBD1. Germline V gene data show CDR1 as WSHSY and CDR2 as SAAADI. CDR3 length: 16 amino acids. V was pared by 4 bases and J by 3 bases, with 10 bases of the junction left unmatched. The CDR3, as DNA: TGCGCCAGCAGTGGGTTCCTCAGGGGGCACGACACTGAAGCTTTCTTT. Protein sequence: CASSGFLRGHDTEAFF.

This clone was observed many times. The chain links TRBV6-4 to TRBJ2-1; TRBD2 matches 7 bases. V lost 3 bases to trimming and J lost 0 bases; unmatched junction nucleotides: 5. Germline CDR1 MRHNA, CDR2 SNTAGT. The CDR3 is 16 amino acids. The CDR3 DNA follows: TGTGCCAGCAGTGAGGGAGGGTCCCTCTCCTACAATGAGCAGTTCTTC. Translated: CASSEGGSLSYNEQFF.

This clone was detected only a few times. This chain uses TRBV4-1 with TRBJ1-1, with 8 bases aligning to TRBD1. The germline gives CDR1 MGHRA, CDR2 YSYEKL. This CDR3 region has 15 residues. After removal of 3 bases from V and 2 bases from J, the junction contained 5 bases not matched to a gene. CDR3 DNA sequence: TGCGCCAGCAGCCACCCTGGGACAGGAAACACTGAAGCTTTCTTT. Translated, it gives CASSHPGTGNTEAFF.

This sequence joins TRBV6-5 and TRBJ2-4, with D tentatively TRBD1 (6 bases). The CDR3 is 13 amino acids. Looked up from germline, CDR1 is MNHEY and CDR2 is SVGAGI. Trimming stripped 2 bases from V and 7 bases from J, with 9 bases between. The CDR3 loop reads CASSYVGANIQYF. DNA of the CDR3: TGTGCCAGCAGTTACGTGGGGGCGAACATTCAGTACTTC.

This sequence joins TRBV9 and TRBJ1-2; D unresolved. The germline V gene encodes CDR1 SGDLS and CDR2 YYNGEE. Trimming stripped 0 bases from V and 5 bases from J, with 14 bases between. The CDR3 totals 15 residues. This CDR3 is CASSVGLGREYGYTF. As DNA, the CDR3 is TGTGCCAGCAGCGTAGGGCTAGGGCGGGAATATGGCTACACCTTC.

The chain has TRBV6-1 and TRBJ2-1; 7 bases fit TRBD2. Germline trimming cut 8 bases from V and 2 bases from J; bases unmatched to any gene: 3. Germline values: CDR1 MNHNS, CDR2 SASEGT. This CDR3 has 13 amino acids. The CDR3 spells CASARGAYNEQFF. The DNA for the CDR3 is TGTGCCAGCGCCCGGGGGGCCTACAATGAGCAGTTCTTC.

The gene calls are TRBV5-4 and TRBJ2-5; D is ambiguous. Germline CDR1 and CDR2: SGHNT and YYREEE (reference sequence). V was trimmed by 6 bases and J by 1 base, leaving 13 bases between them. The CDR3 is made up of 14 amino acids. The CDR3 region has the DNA TGTGCCAGCAAGTACGGGTTACTCCAAGAGACCCAGTACTTC. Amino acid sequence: CASKYGLLQETQYF.

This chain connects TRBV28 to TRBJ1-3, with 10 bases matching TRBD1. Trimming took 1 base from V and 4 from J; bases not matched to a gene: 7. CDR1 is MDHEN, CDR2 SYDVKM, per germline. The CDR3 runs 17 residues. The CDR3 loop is CASSLFTGQGTGNTIYF. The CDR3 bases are TGTGCCAGCAGTTTATTTACGGGACAGGGGACCGGAAACACCATATATTTT.

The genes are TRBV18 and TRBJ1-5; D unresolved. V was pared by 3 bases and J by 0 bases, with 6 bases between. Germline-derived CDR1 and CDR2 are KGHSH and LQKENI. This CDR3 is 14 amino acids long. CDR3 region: CASSPEHSNQPQHF. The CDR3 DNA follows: TGTGCCAGCTCACCGGAGCATAGCAATCAGCCCCAGCATTTT.